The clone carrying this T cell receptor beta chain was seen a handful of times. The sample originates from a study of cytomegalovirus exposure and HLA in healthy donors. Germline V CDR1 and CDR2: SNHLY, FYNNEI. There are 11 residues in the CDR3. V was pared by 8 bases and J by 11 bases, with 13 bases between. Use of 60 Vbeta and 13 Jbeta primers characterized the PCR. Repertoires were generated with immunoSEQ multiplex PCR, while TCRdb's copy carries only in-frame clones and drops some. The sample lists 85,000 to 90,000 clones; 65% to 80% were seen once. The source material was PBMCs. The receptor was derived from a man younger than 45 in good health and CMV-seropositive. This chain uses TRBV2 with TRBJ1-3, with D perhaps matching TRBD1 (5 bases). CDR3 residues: CASHFGGAIYF. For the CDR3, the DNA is TGTGCCAGCCACTTCGGGGGAGCCATATATTTT. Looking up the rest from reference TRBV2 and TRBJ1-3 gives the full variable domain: EPEVTQTPSHQVTQMGQEVILRCVPISNHLYFYWYRQILGQKVEFLVSFYNNEISEKSEIFDDQFSVERPDGSNFTLKIRSTKLEDSAMYFCASHFGGAIYFGEGSWLTVV.